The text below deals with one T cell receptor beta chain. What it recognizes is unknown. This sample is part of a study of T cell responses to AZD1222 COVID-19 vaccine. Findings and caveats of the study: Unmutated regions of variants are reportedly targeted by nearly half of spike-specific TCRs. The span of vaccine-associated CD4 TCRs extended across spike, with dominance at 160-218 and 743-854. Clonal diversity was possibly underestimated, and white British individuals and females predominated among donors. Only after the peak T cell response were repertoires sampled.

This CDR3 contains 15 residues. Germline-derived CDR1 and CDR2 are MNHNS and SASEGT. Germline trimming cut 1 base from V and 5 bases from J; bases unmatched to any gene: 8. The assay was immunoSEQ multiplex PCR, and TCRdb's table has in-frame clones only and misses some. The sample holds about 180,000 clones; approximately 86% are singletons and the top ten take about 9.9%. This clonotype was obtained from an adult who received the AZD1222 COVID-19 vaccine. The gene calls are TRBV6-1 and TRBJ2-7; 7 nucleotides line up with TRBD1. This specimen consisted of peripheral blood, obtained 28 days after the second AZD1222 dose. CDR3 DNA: TGTGCCAGCAGTGAAGGGACAGGAGGTGTCGACGAGCAGTACTTC. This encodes CASSEGTGGVDEQYF.